Listed below are T cell receptor beta chains from one sample, sequenced in a study of cytomegalovirus exposure and HLA in healthy donors. Produced via immunoSEQ multiplex PCR; TCRdb's table is partial and in-frame only. The sample records about 160,000 clones, 65% to 85% being singletons. Sequencing used PBMCs. The source is a woman aged 45-59 years in good health and CMV-seropositive. CDR3s include the opening cysteine and the closing phenylalanine or tryptophan.

J gene: TRBJ2-1
V gene: TRBV10-1
CDR3 protein: CASSPRAGNEQFF

J gene: TRBJ1-5
V gene: TRBV7-2
CDR3 protein: CASSPAGQPNQPQHF

J gene: TRBJ1-5
V gene: TRBV19
CDR3 protein: CASSIAPGGQQPQHF

J gene: TRBJ2-5
V gene: TRBV11-2
CDR3 protein: CASRKSRTSGEGVGETQYF

J gene: TRBJ2-1
V gene: TRBV27
CDR3 protein: CASRRLANEQFF

J gene: TRBJ1-5
V gene: TRBV6-1
CDR3 protein: CASSEGQNQPQHF

J gene: TRBJ2-1
V gene: TRBV4-3
CDR3 protein: CASSQVTHSGRFDNEQFF

J gene: TRBJ1-1
V gene: TRBV11-2
CDR3 protein: CASSSGQGGGVNTEAFF

J gene: TRBJ1-1
V gene: TRBV13
CDR3 protein: CASSLRGWNTEAFF

J gene: TRBJ2-2
V gene: TRBV5-1
CDR3 protein: CASSDRGDRVAGELFF

J gene: TRBJ2-7
V gene: TRBV27
CDR3 protein: CASSLYDPGTTNYEQYF

J gene: TRBJ1-5
V gene: TRBV6-1
CDR3 protein: CASSDRGELKPQHF

J gene: TRBJ1-2
V gene: TRBV29-1
CDR3 protein: CSVETGGYGYTF

J gene: TRBJ2-3
V gene: TRBV4-1
CDR3 protein: CASSLRTSAGGPDTQYF

J gene: TRBJ1-3
V gene: TRBV28
CDR3 protein: CASSGTGGRSGNTIYF

J gene: TRBJ1-4
V gene: TRBV6-5
CDR3 protein: CASSYGGATNEKLFF

J gene: TRBJ1-1
V gene: TRBV5-4
CDR3 protein: CASRRGGVNTEAFF

J gene: TRBJ2-7
V gene: TRBV19
CDR3 protein: CASSIGTGVYEQYF

J gene: TRBJ2-2
V gene: TRBV30
CDR3 protein: CAWSVNRDTGELFF

J gene: TRBJ2-3
V gene: TRBV10-3
CDR3 protein: CAISEGQSTDTQYF

J gene: TRBJ2-7
V gene: TRBV19
CDR3 protein: CASSPGGGSYEQYF

J gene: TRBJ2-4
V gene: TRBV4-1
CDR3 protein: CASSQEERGVRQGPYQNIQYF

J gene: TRBJ1-5
V gene: TRBV2
CDR3 protein: CASGTSFNQPQHF

J gene: TRBJ1-1
V gene: TRBV5-1
CDR3 protein: CASSPGGGNTEAFF

J gene: TRBJ2-1
V gene: TRBV7-9
CDR3 protein: CSSSFPLAGVGTYNEQFF

J gene: TRBJ2-2
V gene: TRBV30
CDR3 protein: CACTGTLNTGELFF

J gene: TRBJ1-1
V gene: TRBV7-2
CDR3 protein: CASSLQGAVTEAFF

J gene: TRBJ2-3
V gene: TRBV5-1
CDR3 protein: CASSSTGFGTDTQYF

J gene: TRBJ2-5
V gene: TRBV6-6
CDR3 protein: CASTLAGGGGETQYF

J gene: TRBJ2-6
V gene: TRBV29-1
CDR3 protein: CSVEDRGTRPSGANVLTF